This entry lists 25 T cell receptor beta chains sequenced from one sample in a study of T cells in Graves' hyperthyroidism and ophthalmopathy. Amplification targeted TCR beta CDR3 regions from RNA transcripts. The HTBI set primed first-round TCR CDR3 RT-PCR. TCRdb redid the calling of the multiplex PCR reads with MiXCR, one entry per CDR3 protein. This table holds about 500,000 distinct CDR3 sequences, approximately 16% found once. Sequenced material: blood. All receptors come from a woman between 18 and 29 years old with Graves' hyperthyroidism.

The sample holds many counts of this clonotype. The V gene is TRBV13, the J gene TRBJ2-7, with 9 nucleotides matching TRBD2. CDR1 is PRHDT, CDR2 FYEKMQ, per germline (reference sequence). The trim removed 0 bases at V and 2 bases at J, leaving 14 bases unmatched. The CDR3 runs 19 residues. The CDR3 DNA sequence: TGTGCCAGCAGCTTAGGCCAGGTCGGACGTAGCGGGGGACCCTACGAGCAGTACTTC. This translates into CASSLGQVGRSGGPYEQYF.

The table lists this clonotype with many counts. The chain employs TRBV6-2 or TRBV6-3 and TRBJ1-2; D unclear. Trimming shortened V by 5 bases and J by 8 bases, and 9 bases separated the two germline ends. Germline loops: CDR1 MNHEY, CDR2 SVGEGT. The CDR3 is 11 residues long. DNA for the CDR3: TGTGCCAGCAGTGACATTGACGGCTACACCTTC. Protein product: CASSDIDGYTF.

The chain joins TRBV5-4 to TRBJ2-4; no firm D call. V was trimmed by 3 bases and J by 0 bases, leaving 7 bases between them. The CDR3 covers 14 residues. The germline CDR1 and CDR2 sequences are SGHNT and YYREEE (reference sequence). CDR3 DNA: TGTGCCAGCAGCTCCCATGGAGCCAAAAACATTCAGTACTTC. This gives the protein CASSSHGAKNIQYF.

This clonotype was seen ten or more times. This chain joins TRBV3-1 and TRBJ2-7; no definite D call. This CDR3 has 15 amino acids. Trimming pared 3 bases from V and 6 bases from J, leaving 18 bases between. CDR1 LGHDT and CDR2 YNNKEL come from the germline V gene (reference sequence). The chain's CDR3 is CASSQLPQRSSEQYF. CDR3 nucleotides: TGTGCCAGCAGCCAGCTGCCTCAGCGTTCCAGCGAGCAGTACTTC.

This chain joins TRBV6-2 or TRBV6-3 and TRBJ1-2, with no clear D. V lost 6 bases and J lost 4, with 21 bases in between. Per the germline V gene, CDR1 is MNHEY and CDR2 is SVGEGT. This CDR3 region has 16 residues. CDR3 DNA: TGTGCCAGCAGCCGGATGGCGGTGGTAGACCTCTATGGCTACACCTTC. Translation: CASSRMAVVDLYGYTF.

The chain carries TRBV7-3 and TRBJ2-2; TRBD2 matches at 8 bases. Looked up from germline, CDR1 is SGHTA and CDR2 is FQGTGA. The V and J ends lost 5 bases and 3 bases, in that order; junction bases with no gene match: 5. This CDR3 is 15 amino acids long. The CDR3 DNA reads TGTGCCAGCAGCCAAGGAGCGGGAGACACCGGGGAGCTGTTTTTT. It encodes CASSQGAGDTGELFF.

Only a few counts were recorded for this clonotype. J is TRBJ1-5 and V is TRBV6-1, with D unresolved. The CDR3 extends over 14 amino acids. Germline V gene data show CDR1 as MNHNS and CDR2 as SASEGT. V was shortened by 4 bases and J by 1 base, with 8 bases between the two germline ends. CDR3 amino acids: CASSGMRSNQPQHF. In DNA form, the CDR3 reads TGTGCCAGCAGTGGTATGAGAAGCAATCAGCCCCAGCATTTT.

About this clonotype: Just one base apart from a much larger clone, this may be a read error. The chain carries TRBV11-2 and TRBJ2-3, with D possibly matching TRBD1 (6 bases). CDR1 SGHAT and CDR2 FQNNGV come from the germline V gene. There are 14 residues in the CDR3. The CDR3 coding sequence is TGTGCCAGCAGCCCCTGGGGGCTAACAGGTACGCAGTATTTT. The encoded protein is CASSPWGLTGTQYF.

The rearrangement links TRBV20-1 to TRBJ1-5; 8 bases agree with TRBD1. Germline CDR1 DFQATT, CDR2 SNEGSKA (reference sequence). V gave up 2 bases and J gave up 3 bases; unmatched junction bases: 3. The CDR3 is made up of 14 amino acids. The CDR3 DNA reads TGCAGTGCTAGACGGACAGGGCCCAATCAGCCCCAGCATTTT. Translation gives CSARRTGPNQPQHF.

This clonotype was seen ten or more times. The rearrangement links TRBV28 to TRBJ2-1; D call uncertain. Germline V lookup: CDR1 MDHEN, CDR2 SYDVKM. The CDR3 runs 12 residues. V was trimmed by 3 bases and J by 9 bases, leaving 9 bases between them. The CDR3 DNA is TGTGCCAGCAGTTTTCGTGGCGGTGAGCAGTTCTTC. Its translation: CASSFRGGEQFF.

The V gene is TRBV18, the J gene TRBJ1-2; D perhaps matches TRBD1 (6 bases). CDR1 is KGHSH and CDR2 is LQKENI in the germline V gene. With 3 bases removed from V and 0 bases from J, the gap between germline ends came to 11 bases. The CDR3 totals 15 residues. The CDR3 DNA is TGTGCCAGCTCACCTGGGACACCTACTAACTATGGCTACACCTTC. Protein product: CASSPGTPTNYGYTF.

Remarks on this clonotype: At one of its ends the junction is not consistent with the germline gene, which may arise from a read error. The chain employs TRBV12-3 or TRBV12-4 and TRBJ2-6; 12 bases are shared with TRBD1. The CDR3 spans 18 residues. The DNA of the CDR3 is TGCGCCAGCAGCCAACCCGGGACAGGGGGCGCTGGGGCCAACGTCCTGACTTTC. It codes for CASSQPGTGGAGANVLTF.

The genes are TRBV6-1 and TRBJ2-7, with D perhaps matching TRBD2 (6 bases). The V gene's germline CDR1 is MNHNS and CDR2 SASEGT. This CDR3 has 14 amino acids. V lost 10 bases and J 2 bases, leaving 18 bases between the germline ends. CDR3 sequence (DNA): TGTGCCACCGAGGAGGGTAGCGGACCCTACGAGCAGTACTTC. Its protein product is CATEEGSGPYEQYF.

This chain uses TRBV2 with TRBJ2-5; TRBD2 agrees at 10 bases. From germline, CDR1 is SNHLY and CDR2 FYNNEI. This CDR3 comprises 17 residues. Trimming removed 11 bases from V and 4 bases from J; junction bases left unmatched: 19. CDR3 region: CAGNGAGGDKSGETQYF. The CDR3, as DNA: TGTGCCGGCAACGGAGCGGGAGGGGATAAGAGTGGAGAGACCCAGTACTTC.

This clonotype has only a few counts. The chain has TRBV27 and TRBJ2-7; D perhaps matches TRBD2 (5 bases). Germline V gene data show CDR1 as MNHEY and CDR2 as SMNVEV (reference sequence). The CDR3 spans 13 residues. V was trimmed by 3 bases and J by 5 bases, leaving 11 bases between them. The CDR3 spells CASSFAGFNEQYF. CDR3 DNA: TGTGCCAGCAGTTTCGCGGGTTTCAACGAGCAGTACTTC.

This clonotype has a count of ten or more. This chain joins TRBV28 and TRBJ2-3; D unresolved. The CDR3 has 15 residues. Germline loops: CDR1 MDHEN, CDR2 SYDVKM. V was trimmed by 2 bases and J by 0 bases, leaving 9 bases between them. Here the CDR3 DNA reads TGTGCCAGCAGTTTACCCTTGGCTAGCACAGATACGCAGTATTTT. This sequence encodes CASSLPLASTDTQYF.

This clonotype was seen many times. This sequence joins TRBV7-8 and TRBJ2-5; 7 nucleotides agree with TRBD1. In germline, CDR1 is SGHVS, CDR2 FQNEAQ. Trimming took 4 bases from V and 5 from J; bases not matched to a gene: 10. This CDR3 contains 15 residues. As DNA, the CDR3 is TGTGCCAGCAGCTCTTCGACAGGGAAGAAGGAGACCCAGTACTTC. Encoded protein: CASSSSTGKKETQYF.

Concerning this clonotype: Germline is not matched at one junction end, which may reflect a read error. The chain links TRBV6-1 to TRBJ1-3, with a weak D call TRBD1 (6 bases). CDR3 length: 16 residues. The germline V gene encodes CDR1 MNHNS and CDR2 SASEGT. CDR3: CASSEVGGISGNTIYF. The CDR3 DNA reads TGTGCCAGCAGCGAAGTAGGGGGTATCTCTGGAAACACCATATATTTT.

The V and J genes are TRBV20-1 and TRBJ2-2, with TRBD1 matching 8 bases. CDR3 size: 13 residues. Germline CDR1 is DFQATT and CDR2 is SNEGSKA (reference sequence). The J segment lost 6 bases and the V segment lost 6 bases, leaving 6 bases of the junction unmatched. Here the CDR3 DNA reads TGCAGTGCAAAATCACAGGGGGCCGGGGAGCTGTTTTTT. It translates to CSAKSQGAGELFF.

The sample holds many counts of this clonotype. The CDR3, as DNA: TGCAGTGCTAGGGGGTTACTAGCGGGGGGACCCGGGGAGACCCAGTACTTC. Amino acids: CSARGLLAGGPGETQYF. This sequence joins TRBV20-1 and TRBJ2-5, with 12 bases lining up with TRBD2. The junction had 13 bases not matched to a gene; V was cut back by 3 bases and J by 5 bases. Looked up from germline, CDR1 is DFQATT and CDR2 is SNEGSKA (reference sequence). This CDR3 contains 17 residues.

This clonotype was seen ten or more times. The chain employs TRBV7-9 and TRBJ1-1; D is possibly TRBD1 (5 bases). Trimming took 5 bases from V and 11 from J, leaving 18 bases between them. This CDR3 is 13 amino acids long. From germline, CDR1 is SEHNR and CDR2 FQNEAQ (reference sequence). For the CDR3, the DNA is TGTGCCAGCAGCCGCAGAGCCGGGACTGGGGCTTTCTTT. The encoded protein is CASSRRAGTGAFF.

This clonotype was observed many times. The CDR3 loop is CAISSFDRDSYEQYF. As DNA, the CDR3 is TGTGCCATCAGTTCCTTCGACAGGGACTCCTACGAGCAGTACTTC. The J gene is TRBJ2-7, the V gene TRBV10-3; 7 nucleotides line up with TRBD1. Germline lookup yields CDR1 ENHRY and CDR2 SYGVKD. V shed 5 bases, J shed 0 bases, and the junction held 7 bases outside the gene matches. There are 15 residues in the CDR3.

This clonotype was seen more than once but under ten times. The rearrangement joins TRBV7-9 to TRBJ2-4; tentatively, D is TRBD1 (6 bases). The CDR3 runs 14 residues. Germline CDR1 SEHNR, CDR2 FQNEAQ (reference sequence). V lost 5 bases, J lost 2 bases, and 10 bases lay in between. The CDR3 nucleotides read TGTGCCAGCAGCCCAGGGGTAACCAAAAACATTCAGTACTTC. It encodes CASSPGVTKNIQYF.

CDR3 sequence (DNA): TGTGCCAGCAGCGTCACAGGGGGAGGCTACGAGCAGTACTTC. This sequence encodes CASSVTGGGYEQYF. V is TRBV9 and J is TRBJ2-7; 8 bases are shared with TRBD1. Germline V CDR1 and CDR2: SGDLS, YYNGEE. The CDR3 extends over 14 amino acids. Trimming cost V 2 bases and J 3 bases; bases outside gene matches: 4.

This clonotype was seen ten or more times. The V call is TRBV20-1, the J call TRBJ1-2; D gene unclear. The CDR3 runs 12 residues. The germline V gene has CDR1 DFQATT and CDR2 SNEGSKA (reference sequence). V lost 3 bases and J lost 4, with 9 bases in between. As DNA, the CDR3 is TGCAGTGCTAGTGAGGATACCTATGGCTACACCTTC. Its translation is CSASEDTYGYTF.